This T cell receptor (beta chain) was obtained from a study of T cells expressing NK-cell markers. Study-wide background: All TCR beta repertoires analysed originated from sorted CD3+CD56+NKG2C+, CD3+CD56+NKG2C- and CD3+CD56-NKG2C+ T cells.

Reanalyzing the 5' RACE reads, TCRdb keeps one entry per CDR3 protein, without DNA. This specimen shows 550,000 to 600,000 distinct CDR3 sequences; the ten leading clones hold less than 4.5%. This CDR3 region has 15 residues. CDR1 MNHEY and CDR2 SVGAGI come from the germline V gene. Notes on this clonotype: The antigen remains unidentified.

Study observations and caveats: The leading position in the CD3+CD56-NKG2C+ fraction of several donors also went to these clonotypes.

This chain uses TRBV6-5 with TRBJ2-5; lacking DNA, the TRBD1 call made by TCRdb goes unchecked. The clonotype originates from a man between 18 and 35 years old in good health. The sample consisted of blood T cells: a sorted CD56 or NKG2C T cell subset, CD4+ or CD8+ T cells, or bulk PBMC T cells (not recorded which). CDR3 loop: CASSYKGTAQETQYF.